The entry below gives a single TCR beta chain sequence along with its context. The antigen is not known. Every patient was affected by relapse after autologous stem cell transplantation, while exposure to brentuximab vedotin was not uniform. This record belongs to a study of PD-1 blockade in classical Hodgkin lymphoma. Broader study findings: Diminished baseline TCR diversity has been reported in newly diagnosed patients relative to healthy donors. TCR diversity in CD4+, not CD8+, cells rose significantly by C4D1.

V was shortened by 3 bases and J by 1 base, with 7 bases between the two germline ends. CDR1 and CDR2 from the germline V gene are MRHNA and SNTAGT. CDR3 length: 14 amino acids. The repertoire was sequenced with immunoSEQ multiplex PCR; TCRdb's copy has only in-frame clones and lacks some. Among approximately 160,000 clones, 78% were seen once, and the ten largest hold roughly 10%. The receptor was isolated from a human donor with classical Hodgkin lymphoma. The sequenced sample was peripheral blood mononuclear cells (PBMCs), obtained before the second cycle of nivolumab. The rearrangement links TRBV6-4 to TRBJ1-5, with D unresolved. Here the CDR3 reads CASSETASNQPQHF. The CDR3 nucleotides read TGTGCCAGCAGTGAAACAGCGAGCAATCAGCCCCAGCATTTT.